The clone carrying this T cell receptor beta chain occurred many times. The antigen is unknown. The data were taken from a study of T-cell memory formation after mild COVID-19. Regarding the study as a whole: Memory from before infection featured some responding clones, which suggests cross-reactive memory joined.

5'RACE, which relied on constant-segment primers, yielded TCR alpha and TCR beta cDNA libraries carrying sample barcodes and UMIs. TCRdb called the 5' RACE reads again in MiXCR, with one record for every CDR3 protein. The table has around 140,000 distinct CDR3 sequences, 6% to 6.5% seen once. The germline CDR1 and CDR2 sequences are MNHEY and SVGAGI. The CDR3 contains 16 residues. Trimming removed 1 base at V and 2 bases at J, with 15 bases between. The sample consisted of PBMCs or a T cell subset sorted from them (not recorded which). This clonotype was obtained from an adult woman who had mild COVID-19 (a few samples of this study predate the infection). Cell type and time point are not known. The genes are TRBV6-5 and TRBJ2-7, with D possibly being TRBD1 or TRBD2 (5 bases each). In DNA, the CDR3 is TGTGCCAGCAGTTACTTTGGGACCTTCTCGCCCTACGAGCAGTACTTC. Encoded protein: CASSYFGTFSPYEQYF.